Following are 28 T cell receptor beta chains from one sample sequenced in a study of blood T cell repertoires in COVID-19. Assay: immunoSEQ multiplex PCR; the TCRdb copy retains only in-frame clones and omits some. Among about 38,000 clones listed, roughly 84% were seen once. The sample comprised peripheral blood. These receptors originate from a man aged 55 to 70 with COVID-19, enrolled during active disease.

The rearrangement links TRBV4-1 to TRBJ1-2; the D is unclear. Germline V lookup: CDR1 MGHRA, CDR2 YSYEKL. Deletions cut 4 bases from V and 3 bases from J, with 9 bases between. The CDR3 is made up of 13 amino acids. CDR3 in amino acids: CASSLDNYYGYTF. The CDR3 nucleotides are TGCGCCAGCAGCCTCGACAACTACTATGGCTACACCTTC.

The gene calls are TRBV7-9 and TRBJ1-4, with TRBD1 identical over 9 bases. Per the germline V gene, CDR1 is SEHNR and CDR2 is FQNEAQ (reference sequence). The CDR3 sequence is 17 residues long. Trimming cost V 5 bases and J 2 bases; bases outside gene matches: 9. In DNA, the CDR3 is TGTGCCAGCAGCCCCTTACAGGGGGCGGGCACTAATGAAAAACTGTTTTTT. It is translated as CASSPLQGAGTNEKLFF.

V and J are TRBV19 and TRBJ2-3, with D unresolved. Germline V CDR1 and CDR2: LNHDA, SQIVND (reference sequence). Trimming removed 3 bases at V and 0 bases at J, with 16 bases between. The CDR3 covers 17 residues. This CDR3 is CASSIRPAEYSTDTQYF. CDR3 in DNA: TGTGCCAGTAGTATCCGGCCGGCGGAGTATAGCACAGATACGCAGTATTTT.

The chain combines TRBV11-2 with TRBJ1-2; D is unclear. V lost 5 bases to trimming and J lost 2 bases, with 21 bases between them. Germline values: CDR1 SGHAT, CDR2 FQNNGV. The CDR3 runs to 17 residues. In nucleotides, the CDR3 is TGTGCCAGCAGCCCCCAGGATGGGTCCAGGCTCAACTATGGCTACACCTTC. This sequence encodes CASSPQDGSRLNYGYTF.

The sample holds a few counts of this clone. J is TRBJ1-3 and V is TRBV3-1 (or the pseudogene TRBV3-2); 8 bases are shared with TRBD1. CDR3 length: 15 residues. The V and J ends lost 6 bases and 5 bases, in that order; junction bases with no gene match: 9. Germline V gene lookup returns CDR1 LGHDT and CDR2 YNNKEL (reference sequence). The CDR3 reads CASRLNRGDRNTIYF. CDR3 DNA: TGTGCCAGCAGACTCAACAGGGGGGATCGAAACACCATATATTTT.

This chain joins TRBV20-1 and TRBJ1-2; D is uncertain. Trimming left V 3 bases short and J 4 bases short, with 9 bases between. The CDR3 runs to 12 residues. Germline loops: CDR1 DFQATT, CDR2 SNEGSKA (reference sequence). The CDR3 coding sequence is TGCAGTGCTAGTCAGGAAACCTATGGCTACACCTTC. Its protein is CSASQETYGYTF.

The chain recombines TRBV12-1 with TRBJ2-3; the table's D call, TRBD1, has no DNA check behind it. TRBV12-1 is classified as a pseudogene. This CDR3 spans 16 amino acids. Here the CDR3 DNA reads TGTGCCAGCACTATCCCCCCGAGACAGCCCACAGATACGCAGTATTTT. This sequence encodes CASTIPPRQPTDTQYF.

The V gene is TRBV7-9, the J gene TRBJ2-7, with 11 bases matching TRBD1. Germline V gene data show CDR1 as SEHNR and CDR2 as FQNEAQ (reference sequence). The length of the CDR3 is 15 residues. The junction had 7 bases not matched to a gene; V was cut back by 6 bases and J by 3 bases. For the CDR3, the DNA is TGTGCCAGCAGGTTCGGACAGGGGGCGAACTACGAGCAGTACTTC. This codes for CASRFGQGANYEQYF.

The J gene is TRBJ2-7, the V gene TRBV2, with 9 bases fitting TRBD1. This CDR3 has 15 amino acids. V was pared by 6 bases and J by 5 bases, with 11 bases of the junction left unmatched. The germline CDR1 and CDR2 sequences are SNHLY and FYNNEI. The CDR3: CASRNEVDRGDEQYF. CDR3 sequence (DNA): TGTGCCAGCAGAAACGAGGTGGACAGGGGCGACGAGCAGTACTTC.

The chain uses TRBV5-1 and TRBJ2-7; 7 nucleotides line up with TRBD1. This CDR3 region has 14 residues. Germline CDR1 is SGHRS and CDR2 is YFSETQ. V gave up 6 bases and J gave up 4 bases; unmatched junction bases: 10. The CDR3 coding sequence is TGCGCCAGCAAGGTGGCAGGGGGTAGGTACGAGCAGTACTTC. Residues: CASKVAGGRYEQYF.

This chain links TRBV5-1 with TRBJ2-3, with TRBD1 identical over 7 bases. V lost 4 bases to trimming and J lost 4 bases; unmatched junction nucleotides: 9. Germline V gene lookup returns CDR1 SGHRS and CDR2 YFSETQ. This CDR3 is 15 amino acids long. This CDR3 is CASSRDSHGADTQYF. The CDR3 DNA reads TGCGCCAGCAGCCGGGACAGCCACGGCGCAGATACGCAGTATTTT.

In nucleotides, the CDR3 is TGTGCCAGCTCCCCCGGGACAGGGGCGACCGGGGAGCTGTTTTTT. Amino acid sequence: CASSPGTGATGELFF. The chain employs TRBV18 and TRBJ2-2; 10 nucleotides align to TRBD1. The CDR3 loop spans 15 amino acids. Germline V gives CDR1 KGHSH, CDR2 LQKENI. V trimming: 6 bases; J trimming: 5 bases; junction bases outside the gene matches: 6.

This chain's CDR3 is CASSTRGPISGNTIYF. CDR3 DNA sequence: TGTGCCAGCAGCACCCGCGGGCCTATCTCTGGAAACACCATATATTTT. V is TRBV9 and J is TRBJ1-3; D not resolved. The CDR3 sequence is 16 residues long. CDR1 is SGDLS, CDR2 YYNGEE, per germline. Trimming removed 4 bases from V and 0 bases from J, with 14 bases in between. Full variable domain (missing parts from reference TRBV9 and TRBJ1-3): DSGVTQTPKHLITATGQRVTLRCSPRSGDLSVYWYQQSLDQGLQFLIQYYNGEERAKGNILERFSAQQFPDLHSELNLSSLELGDSALYFCASSTRGPISGNTIYFGEGSWLTVV.

The chain is built from TRBV30 and TRBJ2-3; 7 positions agree with TRBD2. Germline V gene sequence: CDR1 GTSNPN, CDR2 SVGIG (reference sequence). The V segment lost 2 bases and the J segment 2 bases; nucleotides outside the gene matches: 4. The CDR3 has 14 amino acids. Here the CDR3 reads CAWSRGGITDTQYF. The CDR3 nucleotides are TGTGCCTGGAGTCGGGGAGGGATCACAGATACGCAGTATTTT.

This clone was observed a single time. The V and J genes are TRBV9 and TRBJ2-7; maybe TRBD1 (5 bases). The CDR3 has 14 residues. Trimming took off 4 bases at V and 0 bases at J, with 11 bases between the two ends. Looked up from germline, CDR1 is SGDLS and CDR2 is YYNGEE. The CDR3 is CASSQRQSSYEQYF. The CDR3, as DNA: TGTGCCAGCAGCCAACGACAGAGCTCCTACGAGCAGTACTTC.

This chain connects TRBV29-1 to TRBJ1-3; TRBD1 matches at 9 bases. There are 13 residues in the CDR3. Germline V gene data show CDR1 as SQVTM and CDR2 as ANQGSEA. V shed 7 bases, J shed 2 bases, and the junction held 3 bases outside the gene matches. DNA of the CDR3: TGCAGCGCGTGGACAGGGGCTGGAAACACCATATATTTT. Translating gives CSAWTGAGNTIYF.

The chain employs TRBV7-9 and TRBJ1-1, with 8 bases that match TRBD1. The V gene end was trimmed by 6 bases and the J gene end by 10 bases; junction bases not matched to a gene: 10. The length of the CDR3 is 13 residues. The germline CDR1 and CDR2 sequences are SEHNR and FQNEAQ (reference sequence). The CDR3 sequence: CASSHTGGRGAFF. In nucleotides, the CDR3 is TGTGCCAGCAGTCATACAGGGGGGAGAGGAGCTTTCTTT.

This sequence joins TRBV5-1 and TRBJ1-2; 10 bases are a match to TRBD1. After removal of 0 bases from V and 3 bases from J, the junction contained 5 bases not matched to a gene. This CDR3 comprises 16 residues. Germline values: CDR1 SGHRS, CDR2 YFSETQ. CDR3 nucleotides: TGCGCCAGCAGCTTGGTCGGGACAGGGGTGGACTATGGCTACACCTTC. Translation: CASSLVGTGVDYGYTF.

This clone was detected only once. The chain combines TRBV19 with TRBJ1-4; 7 nucleotides match TRBD1. V shed 4 bases, J shed 0 bases, and the junction held 17 bases outside the gene matches. The CDR3 runs to 20 residues. Germline loops: CDR1 LNHDA, CDR2 SQIVND (reference sequence). Here the CDR3 reads CASSTYRDSRILATNEKLFF. The DNA for the CDR3 is TGTGCCAGTAGTACATACCGGGACAGCAGGATACTTGCAACTAATGAAAAACTGTTTTTT.

The chain carries TRBV30 and TRBJ1-1; TRBD1 matches 9 bases. After removal of 0 bases from V and 3 bases from J, the junction contained 5 bases not matched to a gene. Germline V lookup: CDR1 GTSNPN, CDR2 SVGIG (reference sequence). The CDR3 is 15 amino acids. Here the CDR3 reads CAWSVPGQGYTEAFF. The CDR3 region has the DNA TGTGCCTGGAGTGTACCAGGACAGGGGTACACTGAAGCTTTCTTT.

The rearrangement links TRBV18 to TRBJ1-1, with D unresolved. CDR3 length equals 13 residues. Germline V gene lookup returns CDR1 KGHSH and CDR2 LQKENI. Trimming stripped 2 bases from V and 1 base from J, with 5 bases between. As DNA, the CDR3 is TGTGCCAGCTCACCAAACGGGAACACTGAAGCTTTCTTT. This translates into CASSPNGNTEAFF.

The rearrangement links TRBV27 to TRBJ2-1; TRBD1 agrees at 9 bases. The CDR3 spans 15 residues. CDR1 and CDR2 from the germline V gene are MNHEY and SMNVEV (reference sequence). V trimming: 4 bases; J trimming: 2 bases; junction bases outside the gene matches: 3. The CDR3 DNA follows: TGTGCCAGCAGTTGGGGACAGGGAGCCTACAATGAGCAGTTCTTC. Translation: CASSWGQGAYNEQFF.

This clone is a singleton in its sample. The rearrangement joins TRBV19 to TRBJ2-7, with D tentatively TRBD2 (6 bases). This CDR3 is 13 amino acids long. CDR1 and CDR2 (germline): LNHDA, SQIVND (reference sequence). The V end lost 9 bases, the J end lost 5 bases, and 17 bases lay between the germline ends. The CDR3 loop reads CARSGLAKNEQYF. As DNA, the CDR3 is TGTGCCAGAAGTGGGCTAGCGAAGAACGAGCAGTACTTC.

This clone came up once. This sequence joins TRBV10-3 and TRBJ1-6; D is undetermined. Germline assignment: CDR1 ENHRY and CDR2 SYGVKD. The CDR3 consists of 13 residues. The ends were cut back, 5 bases at V and 7 bases at J, with 9 bases in the middle. The CDR3 sequence is CAISQAGNSPLHF. CDR3 sequence (DNA): TGTGCCATCAGTCAGGCTGGGAATTCACCCCTCCACTTT.

The V call is TRBV19, the J call TRBJ1-5; 8 nucleotides agree with TRBD1. The CDR3 length is 14 residues. Germline V CDR1 and CDR2: LNHDA, SQIVND (reference sequence). V shed 6 bases and J 6 bases; nucleotides not matched to a gene: 7. CDR3 DNA sequence: TGTGCCAGTAGGCTATCAGGGGGCGGTCAGCCCCAGCATTTT. Translation gives CASRLSGGGQPQHF. Combining the CDR3 with reference TRBV19 and TRBJ1-5 gives the whole variable domain DGGITQSPKYLFRKEGQNVTLSCEQNLNHDAMYWYRQDPGQGLRLIYYSQIVNDFQKGDIAEGYSVSREKKESFPLTVTSAQKNPTAFYLCASRLSGGGQPQHFGDGTRLSIL.

Only a few counts were recorded for this clone. The J gene is TRBJ2-7, the V gene TRBV25-1; TRBD2 matches 7 bases. Germline CDR1 MGHDK, CDR2 SYGVNS. Losses at the gene ends were 7 bases for V and 2 bases for J; bases not matched to a gene: 5. This CDR3 spans 13 amino acids. The CDR3 loop is CASKMSGTYEQYF. The CDR3 nucleotides read TGTGCCAGCAAGATGAGCGGGACCTACGAGCAGTACTTC.

This rearrangement joins TRBV4-2 to TRBJ2-3, with 8 bases identical to TRBD2. The CDR3 length is 18 residues. Losses at the gene ends were 3 bases for V and 4 bases for J; bases not matched to a gene: 15. Germline V lookup: CDR1 LGHNA, CDR2 YNFKEQ. This chain's CDR3 is CASSHLVDSGRGADTQYF. DNA of the CDR3: TGTGCCAGCAGCCACTTGGTGGACAGCGGGAGAGGAGCAGATACGCAGTATTTT.

There are a few counts of this clone. The rearrangement links TRBV25-1 to TRBJ2-2, with D tentatively TRBD1 (6 bases). The CDR3 is made up of 17 amino acids. CDR1 is MGHDK, CDR2 SYGVNS, per germline. V was trimmed by 4 bases and J by 2 bases, leaving 17 bases between them. Here the CDR3 DNA reads TGTGCCAGCAGTGCCTCCCCTGGCAGGGGTAACACCGGGGAGCTGTTTTTT. It yields the protein CASSASPGRGNTGELFF.